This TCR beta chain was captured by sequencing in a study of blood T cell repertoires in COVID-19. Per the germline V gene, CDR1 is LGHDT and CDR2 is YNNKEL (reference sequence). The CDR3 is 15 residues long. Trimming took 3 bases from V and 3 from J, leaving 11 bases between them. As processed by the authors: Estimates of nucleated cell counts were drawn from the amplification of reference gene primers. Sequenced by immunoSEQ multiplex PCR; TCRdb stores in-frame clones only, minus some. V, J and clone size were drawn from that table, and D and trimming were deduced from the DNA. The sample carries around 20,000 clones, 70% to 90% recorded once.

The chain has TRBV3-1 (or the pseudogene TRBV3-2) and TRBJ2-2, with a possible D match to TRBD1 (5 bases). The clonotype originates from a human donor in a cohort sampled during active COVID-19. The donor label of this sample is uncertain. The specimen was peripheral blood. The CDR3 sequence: CASSHWGSDTGELFF. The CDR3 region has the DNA TGTGCCAGCAGCCACTGGGGCTCGGACACCGGGGAGCTGTTTTTT.